The rows below give T cell receptor beta chains drawn from one sample of a study of PD-L1 blockade in urothelial cancer. TCRdb's table, derived via immunoSEQ multiplex PCR, lists solely in-frame clones and lacks some. Of 90,000 or so clones listed, around 89% are singletons. Here the sequenced sample was PBMCs, taken around atezolizumab (anti-PD-L1) treatment. These receptor sequences come from a man aged 55 to 70 with urothelial cancer. The CDR3 runs from the conserved cysteine through the conserved F or W. The order of the fields is V gene, J gene, clone size, D gene, CDR3 DNA, CDR3 protein. D genes are given only for firm matches. Clone sizes are given selectively: once, few, many, or a class where the clone is expanded.

TRBV10-1	TRBJ2-7	-	-	TGCGCCAGCCGACCTAATAGCGGACCCGGGAAGCAGTACTTC	CASRPNSGPGKQYF
TRBV7-2	TRBJ2-7	-	TRBD2	TGTGCCAGCAGCCCCGGGACTAGCGGGAGGGAGGGGCCCTCCTACGAGCAGTACTTC	CASSPGTSGREGPSYEQYF
TRBV7-3	TRBJ2-2	-	TRBD2	TGTGCCAGCAGCTTAGGCGGGAGGGCCGGGGAGCTGTTTTTT	CASSLGGRAGELFF
TRBV18	TRBJ1-3	-	-	TGTGCCAGCTCACCACTTTTAGCTCTTCTCCCTGGAAACACCATATATTTT	CASSPLLALLPGNTIYF
TRBV25-1	TRBJ2-2	-	-	TGTGCCAGCAGGGAGATGAACACCGGGGAGCTGTTTTTT	CASREMNTGELFF
TRBV2	TRBJ1-1	-	TRBD1	TGTGCCAGCAGTGAAGAAGCAGGGGGGAACACTGAAGCTTTCTTT	CASSEEAGGNTEAFF
TRBV6-5	TRBJ1-2	-	TRBD1	TGTGCCAGCAGGATGGGACAGTCTAACTATGGCTACACCTTC	CASRMGQSNYGYTF
TRBV27	TRBJ2-5	-	-	TGTGCCAGCAGTTTAACTGAGACCCAGTACTTC	CASSLTETQYF
TRBV19	TRBJ2-7	-	TRBD2	TGTGCCAGTAAGGGACTAGCGGTCTCCGAGCAGTACTTC	CASKGLAVSEQYF
TRBV4-3	TRBJ2-5	-	TRBD2	TGCGCCAGCAGCCAAGATGTGGCGGGGGGCCCACAAGAGACCCAGTACTTC	CASSQDVAGGPQETQYF
TRBV4-3	TRBJ1-2	once	-	TGCGCCAGCAGCCAAGGGGTCGGCGGGGCGGGGGGATATGGCTACACCTTC	CASSQGVGGAGGYGYTF
TRBV5-6	TRBJ2-7	medium-sized	TRBD2	TGTGCCAGCAGCGAGGGACTAGCGGGGGAAGTCTCCTACGAGCAGTACTTC	CASSEGLAGEVSYEQYF
TRBV7-2	TRBJ2-7	-	TRBD1	TGTGCCAGCAGCTCCGGGACAGGGTACTACGAGCAGTACTTC	CASSSGTGYYEQYF
TRBV5-6	TRBJ2-1	-	-	TGTGCCAGCAGCTCCTCTCCGGGTGTCGATGAGCAGTTCTTC	CASSSSPGVDEQFF
TRBV4-3	TRBJ1-2	-	-	TGCGCCAGCAGCCAAGACTCCGGGGGTAACTATGGCTACACCTTC	CASSQDSGGNYGYTF
TRBV2	TRBJ2-3	-	TRBD2	TGTGCCAGCAGCCGGGGACTAGCGGGCACAGATACGCAGTATTTT	CASSRGLAGTDTQYF
TRBV4-3	TRBJ2-5	-	TRBD2	TGCGCCAGCAGTACGCGGGGGGTGGAGACCCAGTACTTC	CASSTRGVETQYF
TRBV14	TRBJ2-1	once	TRBD1	TGTGCCAGCAGCCTACGGGACAGATCATACAATGAGCAGTTCTTC	CASSLRDRSYNEQFF
TRBV5-1	TRBJ2-5	-	TRBD2	TGCGCCAGCAGCCCTATAGTTAGCGGGGGCGGAGAGACCCAGTACTTC	CASSPIVSGGGETQYF
TRBV9	TRBJ2-1	-	TRBD2	TGTGCCAGCAGCGTAGAGGGAGGGCCATACAATGAGCAGTTCTTC	CASSVEGGPYNEQFF
TRBV4-2	TRBJ2-3	-	-	TGTGCCAGCAGCCAACTCTGGTCGGGAGTTGGCACAGATACGCAGTATTTT	CASSQLWSGVGTDTQYF
TRBV19	TRBJ1-3	-	TRBD1	TGTGCCAGTTACGGGACAGGTCCTTCTGATGGAAACACCATATATTTT	CASYGTGPSDGNTIYF
TRBV30	TRBJ1-4	once	TRBD1	TGTGCCTGGAGTGTAGACAGGGCGGATGAAAAACTGTTTTTT	CAWSVDRADEKLFF
TRBV5-1	TRBJ2-3	-	TRBD2	TGCGCCAGCACCAAGTACACGGGGGGGACTCGAGGAGATACGCAGTATTTT	CASTKYTGGTRGDTQYF
TRBV5-1	TRBJ2-1	-	-	TGCGCCAGCAGCCCCGGGAGTTCCTACAATGAGCAGTTCTTC	CASSPGSSYNEQFF
TRBV2	TRBJ2-5	-	TRBD2	TGTGCCAGCAGTGAAGCGCTTCGACTAGCGGGAGCGGAGACCCAGTACTTC	CASSEALRLAGAETQYF